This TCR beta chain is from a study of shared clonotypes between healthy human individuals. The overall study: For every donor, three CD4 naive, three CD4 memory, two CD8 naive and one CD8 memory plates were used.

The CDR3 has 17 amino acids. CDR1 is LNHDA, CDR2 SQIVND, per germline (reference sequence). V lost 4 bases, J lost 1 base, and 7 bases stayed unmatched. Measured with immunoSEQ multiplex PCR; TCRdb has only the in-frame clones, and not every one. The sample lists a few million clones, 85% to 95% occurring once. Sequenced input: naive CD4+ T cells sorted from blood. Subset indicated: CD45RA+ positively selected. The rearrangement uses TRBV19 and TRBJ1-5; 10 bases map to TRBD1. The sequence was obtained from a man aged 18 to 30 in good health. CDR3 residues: CASSTGRQGASNQPQHF. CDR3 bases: TGTGCCAGTAGTACGGGAAGACAGGGGGCGAGCAATCAGCCCCAGCATTTT.